What follows is one T cell receptor (beta chain) and its context. Its antigen is as yet unknown. These data originate in a study of a mutant IDH1 vaccine in newly diagnosed glioma. About the study: Patients were pretreated with radiotherapy, temozolomide, or both, mostly both.

Study findings and constraints: Changes to the top peripheral T cell clonotypes appeared unrelated to pseudoprogression. It was about 94% of patients that developed vaccine-induced immune responses.

Germline assignment: CDR1 GTSNPN and CDR2 SVGIG (reference sequence). The CDR3 spans 15 residues. V lost 3 bases, J lost 0 bases, and 15 bases lay in between. Time point indicated: baseline, week 1 (first vaccination visit). Treatment meaning: pre-vaccination baseline after standard-of-care therapy. The method was immunoSEQ multiplex PCR; TCRdb's version includes in-frame clones alone and lacks a portion of them. The repertoire includes under 35,000 clones, more than 65% of them detected once, and about 20% sits in the top ten. This sequence originates from a man aged 25 to 45 with glioma. This specimen consisted of PBMCs, obtained from a glioma patient treated with radiotherapy, temozolomide or both. V gene TRBV30 combines with J gene TRBJ2-7; D ambiguous. The CDR3 region is CAWRAFYGSSYEQYF. CDR3 DNA: TGTGCCTGGAGAGCATTTTACGGCAGCTCCTACGAGCAGTACTTC.